These 9 T cell receptor beta chains came from one sample sequenced in a study of T cells in Graves' hyperthyroidism and ophthalmopathy. Template material for amplifying TCR beta CDR3 regions consisted of RNA transcripts. The TCR CDR3 first-round RT-PCR relied on the HTBI primer set. Each CDR3 protein gets one entry after TCRdb re-called the multiplex PCR reads with MiXCR. The repertoire holds a few hundred thousand distinct CDR3 sequences, with less than 15% as singletons. Sequencing input: blood. The receptors derive from a woman aged 18-35 years with Graves' hyperthyroidism.

About this clonotype: This may be a read error, as it is one base from a much larger clone. The chain couples TRBV19 to TRBJ1-5; 12 nucleotides line up with TRBD1. Germline-derived CDR1 and CDR2 are LNHDA and SQIVND (reference sequence). CDR3 length equals 16 residues. The CDR3 loop is CVSSGTGGGNNQPQHF. CDR3 in DNA: TGTGTCAGTAGTGGGACAGGGGGCGGGAACAATCAGCCCCAGCATTTT.

This clonotype was seen at least ten times. The V call is TRBV28, the J call TRBJ1-1, with TRBD1 as a possible D gene (6 bases). CDR1 and CDR2 (germline): MDHEN, SYDVKM. The CDR3 loop spans 15 amino acids. The V gene lost 7 bases and the J gene lost 1 base, with 16 bases spanning the gap. CDR3 amino acids: CASIPRGAANTEAFF. In DNA, the CDR3 is TGTGCCAGCATCCCGCGGGGGGCCGCGAACACTGAAGCTTTCTTT.

This clonotype was counted at least ten times. The J gene is TRBJ2-5, the V gene TRBV6-1; D perhaps matches TRBD2 (6 bases). In germline, CDR1 is MNHNS, CDR2 SASEGT. With 7 bases removed from V and 5 bases from J, the gap between germline ends came to 14 bases. The length of the CDR3 is 13 residues. CDR3 DNA sequence: TGTGCCAGCACTATGACGGGGGTGGAGACCCAGTACTTC. Translating it yields CASTMTGVETQYF.

The sample holds a few counts of this clonotype. The V and J genes are TRBV20-1 and TRBJ2-1, with no clear D. The CDR3 length is 14 residues. The ends were cut back, 1 base at V and 5 bases at J, with 12 bases in the middle. Germline CDR1 is DFQATT and CDR2 is SNEGSKA (reference sequence). The CDR3 here is CSARVSIWDNEQFF. CDR3 DNA: TGCAGTGCTAGAGTTAGTATCTGGGACAATGAGCAGTTCTTC.

This clonotype was detected a few times. The chain uses TRBV9 and TRBJ1-5, with a tentative D call TRBD1 (5 bases). Trimming took 0 bases from V and 3 from J, leaving 10 bases between them. The CDR3 has 15 amino acids. Germline V gene sequence: CDR1 SGDLS, CDR2 YYNGEE. The CDR3 nucleotides are TGTGCCAGCAGCGTAGAAGGGGCAGTCAATCAGCCCCAGCATTTT. It specifies CASSVEGAVNQPQHF.

This clonotype showed up just once. The rearrangement links TRBV20-1 to TRBJ2-7, with 10 bases lining up with TRBD2. V lost 4 bases, J lost 4 bases, and 7 bases stayed unmatched. The germline V gene encodes CDR1 DFQATT and CDR2 SNEGSKA (reference sequence). The CDR3 totals 14 residues. The CDR3 loop reads CSAKKRGGPYEQYF. For the CDR3, the DNA is TGCAGTGCTAAGAAGCGGGGGGGACCTTACGAGCAGTACTTC.

This clonotype occurred many times. The chain carries TRBV20-1 and TRBJ2-7; D may be TRBD2 (5 bases). Germline V gives CDR1 DFQATT, CDR2 SNEGSKA (reference sequence). Trimming took off 6 bases at V and 3 bases at J, with 15 bases between the two ends. This CDR3 region has 13 residues. CDR3 sequence (DNA): TGCAGTGCGCCGTCGGACGGGGACTACGAGCAGTACTTC. It yields the protein CSAPSDGDYEQYF.

This clonotype was seen more than once but under ten times. V gene TRBV13 combines with J gene TRBJ1-1, with a weak D call TRBD1 (6 bases). CDR3 length equals 17 residues. Trimming cost V 1 base and J 1 base, with 16 bases left between them. Germline lookup yields CDR1 PRHDT and CDR2 FYEKMQ (reference sequence). In DNA form, the CDR3 reads TGTGCCAGCAGCTTAGTAAGGCAGGGGACACGGAACACTGAAGCTTTCTTT. This gives the protein CASSLVRQGTRNTEAFF.

In its sample, this clonotype was seen a few times. This chain connects TRBV7-8 to TRBJ1-1, with a weak D call TRBD1 (5 bases). Germline lookup yields CDR1 SGHVS and CDR2 FQNEAQ. The CDR3 runs to 14 residues. Between the trimmed V and J ends, which lost 5 bases and 10 bases, there was a span of 20 bases. The CDR3 coding sequence is TGTGCCAGCAGCCCTGGGGCCTTTTTTGGGGTAGCTTTCTTT. This codes for CASSPGAFFGVAFF.